The 15 T cell receptor beta chains reported below all come from one sample, sequenced in a study of cytomegalovirus exposure and HLA in healthy donors. The PCR employed 60 Vbeta primers together with 13 Jbeta primers. Clones were sequenced by immunoSEQ multiplex PCR, and TCRdb holds only the in-frame ones, with some missing. The sample has under 200,000 clones, about three quarters seen once. Sequenced material: PBMCs. The source is a man aged 35 to 55 in good health and CMV-seronegative.

Only a few counts were recorded for this clone. The rearrangement links TRBV18 to TRBJ2-7; D not certain. Germline V CDR1 and CDR2: KGHSH, LQKENI. Trimming cost V 3 bases and J 6 bases, with 9 bases left between them. The CDR3 loop spans 12 amino acids. The DNA for the CDR3 is TGTGCCAGCTCACCTCTCGCGCGCGAGCAGTACTTC. Translation gives CASSPLAREQYF. Looking up the rest from reference TRBV18 and TRBJ2-7 gives the full variable domain: NAGVMQNPRHLVRRRGQEARLRCSPMKGHSHVYWYRQLPEEGLKFMVYLQKENIIDESGMPKERFSAEFPKEGPSILRIQQVVRGDSAAYFCASSPLAREQYFGPGTRLTVT.

The V gene is TRBV11-3, the J gene TRBJ2-3, with 8 bases lining up with TRBD2. With V trimmed by 3 bases and J by 3 bases, 11 bases remained unmatched. The CDR3 runs 17 residues. CDR1 is SGHNT, CDR2 YENEEA, per germline. In nucleotides, the CDR3 is TGTGCCAGCAGCTTGGGACTTTTAGCGGGGCCTACAGATACGCAGTATTTT. It is translated as CASSLGLLAGPTDTQYF.

This chain links TRBV4-1 with TRBJ1-1, with D hard to call. Between the trimmed V and J ends, which lost 4 bases and 5 bases, there was a span of 14 bases. Germline V gene sequence: CDR1 MGHRA, CDR2 YSYEKL. The CDR3 covers 14 residues. CDR3 in amino acids: CASSRPSGWTEAFF. The CDR3 DNA reads TGCGCCAGCAGCCGCCCGTCGGGGTGGACTGAAGCTTTCTTT.

This clone was observed a handful of times. This chain connects TRBV6-1 to TRBJ1-3; 9 positions match TRBD1. V shed 6 bases, J shed 4 bases, and the junction held 7 bases outside the gene matches. Looked up from germline, CDR1 is MNHNS and CDR2 is SASEGT. The CDR3 is 15 amino acids. The CDR3 bases are TGTGCCAGCAGGTGGGGACAGGGATCAGGAAACACCATATATTTT. It yields the protein CASRWGQGSGNTIYF.

This sequence joins TRBV18 and TRBJ2-1, with D perhaps matching TRBD2 (6 bases). The V gene lost 3 bases and the J gene lost 3 bases, with 6 bases spanning the gap. Per germline, CDR1 KGHSH and CDR2 LQKENI. The CDR3 is made up of 13 amino acids. The chain's CDR3 is CASSPGSYNEQFF. CDR3 DNA sequence: TGTGCCAGCTCACCCGGGAGCTACAATGAGCAGTTCTTC.

In its sample, this clone was seen once. The rearrangement joins TRBV19 to TRBJ1-1; TRBD1 might be the D (6 bases). V shed 6 bases and J shed 0 bases, with 20 bases lying between them. Germline-derived CDR1 and CDR2 are LNHDA and SQIVND (reference sequence). The CDR3 contains 17 residues. The CDR3 spells CASSRTHGGAMNTEAFF. CDR3 in DNA: TGTGCCAGTAGCCGCACCCACGGGGGGGCCATGAACACTGAAGCTTTCTTT.

The rearrangement joins TRBV18 to TRBJ2-7; 11 bases are shared with TRBD2. Per germline, CDR1 KGHSH and CDR2 LQKENI. The CDR3 length is 17 residues. Unmatched junction bases numbered 6, after V lost 0 bases and J lost 2 bases. CDR3 loop: CASSPPSSSGGTYEQYF. The CDR3 DNA follows: TGTGCCAGCTCACCACCATCCTCTAGCGGGGGGACCTACGAGCAGTACTTC.

The chain is built from TRBV21-1 and TRBJ2-1; TRBD2 reflects the table's D call only, with no check against the DNA. TRBV21-1 is a documented pseudogene. This CDR3 is built from 14 residues. CDR3 loop: CASSKGRGGNEQFF. In nucleotides, the CDR3 is TGTGCCAGCAGCAAAGGGAGGGGAGGCAATGAGCAGTTCTTC.

V gene TRBV4-1 combines with J gene TRBJ1-3; perhaps TRBD1 as D (5 bases). Trimming shortened V by 2 bases and J by 0 bases, and 8 bases separated the two germline ends. The CDR3 is 15 amino acids. Germline assignment: CDR1 MGHRA and CDR2 YSYEKL. CDR3 sequence: CASSQSTVSGNTIYF. CDR3 in DNA: TGCGCCAGCAGCCAATCGACAGTCTCTGGAAACACCATATATTTT.

The chain is built from TRBV2 and TRBJ2-1, with 14 bases lining up with TRBD2. J gave up 8 bases and V 8 bases, and 14 bases lay outside the gene matches. The CDR3 totals 17 residues. Germline CDR1 is SNHLY and CDR2 is FYNNEI. The CDR3 loop reads CASGGTSGRGFVDEQFF. CDR3 bases: TGTGCCAGCGGGGGGACTAGCGGGAGAGGATTTGTCGATGAGCAGTTCTTC.

The CDR3 loop reads CASSESRADTQYF. The CDR3 nucleotides are TGCGCCAGCAGTGAGTCGAGGGCAGATACGCAGTATTTT. The chain links TRBV10-2 to TRBJ2-3, with D maybe TRBD2 (5 bases). CDR1 is WSHSY and CDR2 is SAAADI in the germline V gene. V was cut by 0 bases and J by 4 bases, with 5 bases left in between. The CDR3 extends over 13 amino acids.

The chain is built from TRBV30 and TRBJ1-1; D ambiguous. Germline assignment: CDR1 GTSNPN and CDR2 SVGIG (reference sequence). The germline V and J ends were trimmed by 0 bases and 7 bases, with 9 bases remaining between them. The CDR3 totals 12 residues. CDR3 DNA: TGTGCCTGGAGTGTAGTGGGCGATGAAGCTTTCTTT. It yields the protein CAWSVVGDEAFF.

The chain uses TRBV2 and TRBJ2-1, with TRBD1 as a possible D gene (5 bases). Trimming cost V 6 bases and J 8 bases, with 11 bases left between them. The CDR3 loop spans 12 amino acids. Germline V gene sequence: CDR1 SNHLY, CDR2 FYNNEI. CDR3 DNA sequence: TGTGCCAGCAGCCCAGGGTTAGATGAGCAGTTCTTC. This encodes CASSPGLDEQFF.

The chain combines TRBV9 with TRBJ2-5; tentative D call: TRBD2 (6 bases). V lost 3 bases and J 5 bases, leaving 11 bases between the germline ends. The germline V gene encodes CDR1 SGDLS and CDR2 YYNGEE. The CDR3 runs 13 residues. The CDR3 sequence: CASSELGGETQYF. The CDR3 DNA is TGTGCCAGCAGCGAGCTTGGAGGGGAGACCCAGTACTTC.

The chain is built from TRBV15 and TRBJ1-2; 7 bases are a match to TRBD1. The V segment lost 7 bases and the J segment 0 bases; nucleotides outside the gene matches: 8. Germline assignment: CDR1 LNHNV and CDR2 YYDKDF (reference sequence). The CDR3 has 15 amino acids. The CDR3 reads CATTGTAKTNYGYTF. The DNA of the CDR3 is TGTGCCACCACCGGGACAGCGAAAACTAACTATGGCTACACCTTC.